The present entry profiles one T cell receptor (beta chain) with its context. As yet, its antigen is unknown. The source of the sample is a study of cytomegalovirus exposure and HLA in healthy donors. CDR1 is LNHDA, CDR2 SQIVND, per germline (reference sequence). V lost 5 bases to trimming and J lost 5 bases; unmatched junction nucleotides: 4. This CDR3 spans 14 amino acids. Notes on the study in general: Relative to the roughly 640-donor mean, N-insertions were reportedly fewer in an Asian-associated ancestry cluster in a later analysis.

The primer mix had 60 Vbeta and 13 Jbeta primers. Assay used: immunoSEQ multiplex PCR; TCRdb lists only in-frame clones, some missing. This sample lists about 72,000 clones; its ten largest clones have 2.7%. The TCR comes from a man aged 35-49 years in good health and CMV-seronegative. The J gene is TRBJ1-5, the V gene TRBV19; TRBD1 matches at 9 bases. Specimen: PBMCs. CDR3: CASSQTGGYQPQHF. The CDR3 DNA reads TGTGCCAGTAGTCAGACAGGGGGATATCAGCCCCAGCATTTT.